This TCR beta chain was profiled in a study of tumor-infiltrating lymphocytes in primary liver carcinoma. TCR beta cDNA was reverse-transcribed from 500 to 550 ng of total RNA. The reaction used a constant-region primer and ProtoScript II reverse transcriptase. Slightly modified ARM-PCR served as the procedure for the TCR beta libraries. These libraries came from three rounds of nested multiplex PCR. The study ran its first two PCR rounds for about 11 cycles each, using TRBV1-TRBV30 forward primers and a C-beta reverse primer. TCRdb reprocessed the multiplex PCR reads with MiXCR, giving one entry per CDR3 protein. In the table there are some 94,000 distinct CDR3 sequences, approximately 71% of which are singletons. General study results and limits: Tumors significantly exceeded blood in top-250-clone fraction (p = 0.039).

Germline CDR1 is SGHDT and CDR2 is YYEEEE. CDR3 length equals 14 residues. From unsorted bulk tissue weighing roughly 17-31 mg, DNA and RNA were co-extracted. With regard to this clonotype: Its specificity is not known. At one end, the junction sequence differs from germline, possibly due to a read error.

The chain couples TRBV5-6 to TRBJ2-6, with D possibly TRBD1 on 5 matching bases. The sequence derives from a woman aged 55-70 years with primary liver carcinoma and hepatitis B virus infection. Sequencing was done on a sample of liver tumor tissue from sampling region 5. Subset in this sample: tumor region T5, tumor centre. The CDR3 coding sequence is TGTGCCAGCAACTTGGGGTCTGGGGCCAACATCCTGACTTTC. This sequence encodes CASNLGSGANILTF.